These 29 T cell receptor beta chains came from one sample sequenced in a study of T cell repertoires in cytomegalovirus infection. TCRdb re-called the reads through MiXCR, storing one row per CDR3 protein. The data hold about 600,000 distinct CDR3 sequences, with 20% to 25% observed a single time. The sequencing input was CD8+ T cells from PBMCs. The receptor source for this set is a human donor in good health (CMV status not recorded). Some clones in this sample may be carry-over from other donors' samples.

The chain employs TRBV2 and TRBJ2-7, with TRBD2 as a possible D gene (5 bases). The V and J ends lost 6 bases and 0 bases respectively, with 12 bases between them. CDR3 size: 14 residues. Germline V gene data show CDR1 as SNHLY and CDR2 as FYNNEI. The CDR3 coding sequence is TGTGCCAGCAGGGACTTCCTGAGCTCCTACGAGCAGTACTTC. Translated: CASRDFLSSYEQYF.

In this sample, this clonotype turned up many times. The chain couples TRBV6-6 to TRBJ2-1, with a possible D match to TRBD2 (5 bases). V was trimmed by 3 bases and J by 7 bases, leaving 19 bases between them. CDR3 length: 16 residues. Germline CDR1 and CDR2: MNHNY and SVGAGI (reference sequence). The CDR3 bases are TGTGCCAGCAGTTATTCCACGAACTCCCCGGGGAATGAGCAGTTCTTC. Translation gives CASSYSTNSPGNEQFF.

This chain joins TRBV6-1 and TRBJ2-2, with TRBD1 matching 9 bases. Germline V CDR1 and CDR2: MNHNS, SASEGT. This CDR3 comprises 14 residues. J was trimmed by 4 bases and V by 7 bases; bases with no gene match: 4. In DNA form, the CDR3 reads TGTGCCAGCACTCGACAGGGGGTCACCGGGGAGCTGTTTTTT. This sequence encodes CASTRQGVTGELFF.

Details on this clonotype: The junction differs from germline at one of its ends, possibly a read error. The J gene is TRBJ2-1, the V gene TRBV27, with D possibly called TRBD1 or TRBD2 (5 bases each). Germline CDR1 MNHEY, CDR2 SMNVEV (reference sequence). CDR3 length: 15 amino acids. The chain's CDR3 is CASSLYTGPYDEQFF. The CDR3 DNA reads TGTGCCAGCAGTTTATACACGGGGCCCTACGATGAGCAGTTCTTC.

Many counts were recorded for this clonotype. The chain employs TRBV7-9 and TRBJ1-1; maybe TRBD1 (6 bases). Germline loops: CDR1 SEHNR, CDR2 FQNEAQ (reference sequence). This CDR3 comprises 15 residues. V lost 6 bases and J lost 0, with 14 bases in between. The CDR3 is CASRSRGALNTEAFF. DNA for the CDR3: TGTGCCAGCAGGAGTCGGGGGGCCCTGAACACTGAAGCTTTCTTT.

The CDR3, as DNA: TGTGCCAGCAAAGAAACAGGGATCAATCAGCCCCAGCATTTT. Protein sequence: CASKETGINQPQHF. The chain uses TRBV6-2 or TRBV6-3 and TRBJ1-5; possibly TRBD1 for D (6 bases). The CDR3 extends over 14 amino acids. Looked up from germline, CDR1 is MNHEY and CDR2 is SVGEGT. The ends were cut back, 7 bases at V and 3 bases at J, with 13 bases in the middle.

This clonotype has only a few counts. V usage is TRBV7-9 and J usage is TRBJ2-1, with a weak D call TRBD2 (5 bases). CDR3 length equals 13 residues. The V end lost 7 bases, the J end lost 8 bases, and 15 bases lay between the germline ends. Germline V gives CDR1 SEHNR, CDR2 FQNEAQ (reference sequence). The CDR3 region is CASTEAGNDEQFF. CDR3 DNA: TGTGCCAGCACGGAGGCTGGGAATGATGAGCAGTTCTTC.

V is TRBV5-4 and J is TRBJ1-1; weak D call: TRBD1 (5 bases). The germline CDR1 and CDR2 sequences are SGHNT and YYREEE (reference sequence). The CDR3 runs to 13 residues. With 0 bases removed from V and 6 bases from J, the gap between germline ends came to 9 bases. The CDR3 sequence: CASSLEGSPEAFF. For the CDR3, the DNA is TGTGCCAGCAGCTTGGAGGGGAGCCCTGAAGCTTTCTTT.

This clonotype was found many times. The rearrangement uses TRBV7-6 and TRBJ2-7, with 8 bases that match TRBD1. CDR1 is SGHVS and CDR2 is FNYEAQ in the germline V gene. J lost 2 bases, V lost 8 bases, and 11 bases had no gene match. The CDR3 runs to 15 residues. Here the CDR3 reads CASPPDREFAYEQYF. CDR3 coding DNA: TGTGCCAGCCCCCCGGACAGGGAGTTCGCCTACGAGCAGTACTTC.

On this clonotype: The missing conserved phenylalanine or tryptophan at the end of this CDR3 makes a read error likely. This chain connects TRBV4-1 to TRBJ2-5, with D perhaps being TRBD1 or TRBD2 (5 bases each). Germline V gene sequence: CDR1 MGHRA, CDR2 YSYEKL. This CDR3 is built from 14 residues. CDR3 amino acids: CASSQDGGEETQYS. CDR3 in DNA: TGTGCCAGCAGTCAAGATGGGGGAGAAGAGACCCAGTACTCC.

This clonotype has a count of ten or more. The rearrangement uses TRBV28 and TRBJ2-6; 7 nucleotides agree with TRBD1. Germline V gene sequence: CDR1 MDHEN, CDR2 SYDVKM. V was pared by 8 bases and J by 0 bases, with 10 bases of the junction left unmatched. The CDR3 loop spans 17 amino acids. CDR3 sequence (DNA): TGTGCCAGCCGTGAGACAGGGTGGCCCTCTGGGGCCAACGTCCTGACTTTC. Translation: CASRETGWPSGANVLTF.

This clonotype was recorded a few times. The chain links TRBV29-1 to TRBJ2-2, with D unclear. Trimming shortened V by 4 bases and J by 3 bases, and 6 bases separated the two germline ends. CDR1 is SQVTM and CDR2 is ANQGSEA in the germline V gene. The CDR3 is made up of 12 amino acids. CDR3 bases: TGCAGCGTTGCCCCTGACACCGGGGAGCTGTTTTTT. Its translation: CSVAPDTGELFF.

Only a few counts were recorded for this clonotype. V is TRBV4-1 and J is TRBJ2-7; D unclear. Germline assignment: CDR1 MGHRA and CDR2 YSYEKL. Trimming shortened V by 2 bases and J by 4 bases, and 15 bases separated the two germline ends. This CDR3 spans 15 amino acids. CDR3 nucleotides: TGCGCCAGCAGCCAACTGCTAGACGCAGCTTACGAGCAGTACTTC. Its protein is CASSQLLDAAYEQYF.

This clonotype was seen a handful of times. This chain uses TRBV6-2 or TRBV6-3 with TRBJ2-7; no reliable D call. V gave up 6 bases and J gave up 2 bases, with 14 bases separating them. There are 14 residues in the CDR3. Per germline, CDR1 MNHEY and CDR2 SVGEGT. CDR3 coding DNA: TGTGCCAGCAGCGGGCCTCTCCTGACCTACGAGCAGTACGTC. This sequence encodes CASSGPLLTYEQYV.

This clonotype was picked up many times. The rearrangement links TRBV10-3 to TRBJ2-1; 7 positions agree with TRBD2. Looked up from germline, CDR1 is ENHRY and CDR2 is SYGVKD. The CDR3 has 18 amino acids. J was trimmed by 3 bases and V by 3 bases; bases with no gene match: 14. This chain's CDR3 is CAISERTSVLPYYNEQFF. The CDR3 nucleotides read TGTGCCATCAGTGAACGTACTAGCGTCCTACCCTACTACAATGAGCAGTTCTTC.

Many counts were recorded for this clonotype. V is TRBV29-1 and J is TRBJ1-1; 10 bases are shared with TRBD1. Unmatched junction bases numbered 6, after V lost 7 bases and J lost 4 bases. Germline CDR1 is SQVTM and CDR2 is ANQGSEA. CDR3 length: 13 residues. The CDR3 reads CSALRDRGTEAFF. The CDR3 DNA follows: TGCAGCGCGCTCCGGGACAGGGGCACTGAAGCTTTCTTT. Full variable domain (rest looked up from reference TRBV29-1 and TRBJ1-1): SAVISQKPSRDICQRGTSLTIQCQVDSQVTMMFWYRQQPGQSLTLIATANQGSEATYESGFVIDKFPISRPNLTFSTLTVSNMSPEDSSIYLCSALRDRGTEAFFGQGTRLTVV.

This clonotype turned up a few times. J is TRBJ1-2 and V is TRBV29-1; D not certain. The CDR3 sequence is 12 residues long. The V gene's germline CDR1 is SQVTM and CDR2 ANQGSEA. Trimming stripped 6 bases from V and 4 bases from J, with 12 bases between. The CDR3 bases are TGCAGCGTGGCAGACCGCGGCTATGGCTACACCTTC. This gives the protein CSVADRGYGYTF.

A few counts support this clonotype. The V call is TRBV6-5, the J call TRBJ2-5, with 14 bases that match TRBD2. V lost 6 bases to trimming and J lost 3 bases; unmatched junction nucleotides: 18. Per the germline V gene, CDR1 is MNHEY and CDR2 is SVGAGI. CDR3 length equals 20 residues. CDR3 DNA: TGTGCCAGCAGATCCCATCCCCGACTAGCGGGGGGGCTAATGGAAGAGACCCAGTACTTC. It yields the protein CASRSHPRLAGGLMEETQYF.

This clonotype occurred a few times. The V and J genes are TRBV29-1 and TRBJ2-1; D possibly uses TRBD1 or TRBD2 (6 bases each). Germline CDR1 SQVTM, CDR2 ANQGSEA. This CDR3 is 13 amino acids long. V lost 5 bases and J 5 bases, leaving 13 bases between the germline ends. DNA for the CDR3: TGCAGCGTTCAAGGGGGGACCGACAATGAGCAGTTCTTC. It is translated as CSVQGGTDNEQFF.

This clonotype has ten or more counts. The V gene is TRBV7-3, the J gene TRBJ2-7; 10 bases line up with TRBD1. Trimming at V came to 4 bases and at J to 0 bases, leaving 15 bases not matched to a gene. CDR1 and CDR2 (germline): SGHTA, FQGTGA. CDR3 length equals 19 residues. The CDR3 loop is CASSSRDRGRPKNSYEQYV. The CDR3 region has the DNA TGTGCCAGCAGCTCTCGAGACAGGGGGCGCCCAAAGAACTCCTACGAGCAGTACGTC.

The chain recombines TRBV29-1 with TRBJ2-2; the match to TRBD1 covers 10 bases. J gave up 6 bases and V 7 bases, and 8 bases lay outside the gene matches. Germline lookup yields CDR1 SQVTM and CDR2 ANQGSEA. The CDR3 runs 14 residues. The CDR3 nucleotides read TGCAGCGGTACCGGGACAGGGGTATCCGGGGAGCTGTTTTTT. Amino acid sequence: CSGTGTGVSGELFF.

The CDR3 nucleotides are TGTGCCAGTAGTATTGGACCAGGGGCAGGATATGGCTACACCTTC. Translated: CASSIGPGAGYGYTF. The gene calls are TRBV19 and TRBJ1-2; D possibly corresponds to TRBD1 (6 bases). The germline V and J ends were trimmed by 3 bases and 5 bases, with 16 bases remaining between them. CDR3 length equals 15 residues. Germline CDR1 and CDR2: LNHDA and SQIVND (reference sequence). Full variable domain (rest looked up from reference TRBV19 and TRBJ1-2): DGGITQSPKYLFRKEGQNVTLSCEQNLNHDAMYWYRQDPGQGLRLIYYSQIVNDFQKGDIAEGYSVSREKKESFPLTVTSAQKNPTAFYLCASSIGPGAGYGYTFGSGTRLTVV.

This clonotype was seen many times. V is TRBV7-8 and J is TRBJ2-3; D not certain. V lost 4 bases and J 0 bases, leaving 8 bases between the germline ends. This CDR3 is built from 14 residues. Looked up from germline, CDR1 is SGHVS and CDR2 is FQNEAQ. The CDR3 nucleotides are TGTGCCAGCAGCTCATATACTAGCACAGATACGCAGTATTTT. Amino acids: CASSSYTSTDTQYF.

The count of this clonotype is one. V gene TRBV12-3 or TRBV12-4 combines with J gene TRBJ2-2, with 8 bases lining up with TRBD1. The CDR3 runs 16 residues. The ends lost 10 bases at V and 6 bases at J; junction bases unmatched: 16. The CDR3 spells CATLNRGTGIPGELFF. In DNA form, the CDR3 reads TGTGCCACCCTTAACCGAGGGACAGGTATTCCCGGGGAGCTGTTTTTT.

The sample holds many counts of this clonotype. The V call is TRBV27, the J call TRBJ1-4; no clear D. The CDR3 sequence is 14 residues long. Between the trimmed V and J ends, which lost 4 bases and 7 bases, there was a span of 13 bases. Germline CDR1 MNHEY, CDR2 SMNVEV (reference sequence). CDR3 DNA sequence: TGTGCCAGCAGTTCCGCCTTGGCTTTTGAAAAACTGTTTTTT. It yields the protein CASSSALAFEKLFF. Combining the CDR3 with reference TRBV27 and TRBJ1-4 gives the whole variable domain EAQVTQNPRYLITVTGKKLTVTCSQNMNHEYMSWYRQDPGLGLRQIYYSMNVEVTDKGDVPEGYKVSRKEKRNFPLILESPSPNQTSLYFCASSSALAFEKLFFGSGTQLSVL.

This clonotype has only a few counts. J is TRBJ1-1 and V is TRBV6-5, with a weak D call TRBD1 (5 bases). Deletions cut 0 bases from V and 11 bases from J, with 19 bases between. This CDR3 has 15 amino acids. CDR1 and CDR2 from the germline V gene are MNHEY and SVGAGI. Written as DNA, the CDR3 is TGTGCCAGCAGTTACTCGAGCGGACACACTCTCGGTGCTTTCTTT. This codes for CASSYSSGHTLGAFF.

Only a few counts were recorded for this clonotype. CDR3: CSARAPDLPVAGGNETQYF. The CDR3 region has the DNA TGCAGTGCTAGAGCGCCAGATTTACCCGTAGCGGGGGGGAATGAGACCCAGTACTTC. This chain uses TRBV20-1 with TRBJ2-5; TRBD2 agrees at 11 bases. The CDR3 is 19 residues long. V was clipped by 1 base and J by 5 bases; unmatched bases: 18. Germline CDR1 is DFQATT and CDR2 is SNEGSKA (reference sequence).

This clonotype has a count of ten or more. V is TRBV12-3 or TRBV12-4 and J is TRBJ2-2, with a tentative D call TRBD1 (6 bases). V was clipped by 6 bases and J by 2 bases, with 25 bases between them. The CDR3 loop spans 19 amino acids. The CDR3 region has the DNA TGTGCCAGCAGCGCCGGGACACCAACTCATCTTTTTAACACCGGGGAGCTGTTTTTT. Translated, it gives CASSAGTPTHLFNTGELFF.

The CDR3 protein is CASSYLGGGLIETQYF. The CDR3 coding sequence is TGTGCCAGCAGCTATTTGGGGGGGGGCCTGATAGAGACCCAGTACTTC. V usage is TRBV7-9 and J usage is TRBJ2-5; tentative D call: TRBD2 (7 bases). The CDR3 has 16 amino acids. Germline loops: CDR1 SEHNR, CDR2 FQNEAQ (reference sequence). V lost 4 bases and J lost 4, with 19 bases in between.